Following are 2 T cell receptor beta chains from one sample sequenced in a study of blood T cell repertoires in COVID-19 (TCRdb year 2020). Receptors were amplified or captured by the immunoSEQ multiplex PCR assay. What TCRdb holds here is the immuneACCESS table cut down to in-frame rearrangements. Part of the clones is not present; checked against another copy, under half of the missing clones reflect an unresolved V gene, and the others are unexplained. For this sample the table gives some 200,000 clones, of which 82% were detected only once. The ten largest account for roughly 12% of the sample. The sequenced sample consisted of peripheral blood. The receptors stem from a middle-aged woman with acute or convalescent COVID-19.

V and J are TRBV4-3 and TRBJ1-4; no definite D call. Germline CDR1 LGHNA, CDR2 YSLEER. There are 15 residues in the CDR3. The V end lost 2 bases, the J end lost 8 bases, and 15 bases lay between the germline ends. Here the CDR3 DNA reads TGCGCCAGCAGCCAACGCCAAGACTTTCGGGAAAAACTGTTTTTT. This sequence encodes CASSQRQDFREKLFF.

The chain carries TRBV6-5 and TRBJ2-7; the D gene is possibly TRBD1 (6 bases). CDR1 is MNHEY and CDR2 is SVGAGI in the germline V gene. V was pared by 7 bases and J by 7 bases, with 14 bases between. This CDR3 has 12 residues. The CDR3: CASIRGMEEQYF. The CDR3 region has the DNA TGTGCCAGCATCAGGGGAATGGAGGAGCAGTACTTC.